Following are 2 T cell receptor beta chains from one sample sequenced in a study of shared clonotypes between healthy human individuals. The assay was immunoSEQ multiplex PCR, and TCRdb's table has in-frame clones only and misses some. The table lists fewer than 1.4 million clones, roughly 74% of them singletons. The specimen was memory CD4+ T cells from PBMCs. Subset given: CD45RA-negative fraction. The receptors originated from a young man in good health. Some clones in this sample may be carry-over from other donors' samples.

Note on this clone: Given a much more abundant clone one base away, this may be a read error. CDR3 sequence (DNA): TGTGTCAGCAGCCTACTAGTGCGCACCTACGAGCAGTACTTC. As protein: CVSSLLVRTYEQYF. The gene calls are TRBV2 and TRBJ2-7; tentatively, D is TRBD2 (5 bases). The germline V gene has CDR1 SNHLY and CDR2 FYNNEI. The CDR3 is made up of 14 amino acids.

The chain is built from TRBV7-3 and TRBJ2-3, with a tentative D call TRBD2 (6 bases). V was clipped by 5 bases and J by 1 base, with 13 bases between them. Germline lookup yields CDR1 SGHTA and CDR2 FQGTGA. The CDR3 extends over 15 amino acids. The CDR3 loop is CASSPQASGTDTQYF. The CDR3 coding sequence is TGTGCCAGCAGCCCTCAGGCTAGCGGCACAGATACGCAGTATTTT.